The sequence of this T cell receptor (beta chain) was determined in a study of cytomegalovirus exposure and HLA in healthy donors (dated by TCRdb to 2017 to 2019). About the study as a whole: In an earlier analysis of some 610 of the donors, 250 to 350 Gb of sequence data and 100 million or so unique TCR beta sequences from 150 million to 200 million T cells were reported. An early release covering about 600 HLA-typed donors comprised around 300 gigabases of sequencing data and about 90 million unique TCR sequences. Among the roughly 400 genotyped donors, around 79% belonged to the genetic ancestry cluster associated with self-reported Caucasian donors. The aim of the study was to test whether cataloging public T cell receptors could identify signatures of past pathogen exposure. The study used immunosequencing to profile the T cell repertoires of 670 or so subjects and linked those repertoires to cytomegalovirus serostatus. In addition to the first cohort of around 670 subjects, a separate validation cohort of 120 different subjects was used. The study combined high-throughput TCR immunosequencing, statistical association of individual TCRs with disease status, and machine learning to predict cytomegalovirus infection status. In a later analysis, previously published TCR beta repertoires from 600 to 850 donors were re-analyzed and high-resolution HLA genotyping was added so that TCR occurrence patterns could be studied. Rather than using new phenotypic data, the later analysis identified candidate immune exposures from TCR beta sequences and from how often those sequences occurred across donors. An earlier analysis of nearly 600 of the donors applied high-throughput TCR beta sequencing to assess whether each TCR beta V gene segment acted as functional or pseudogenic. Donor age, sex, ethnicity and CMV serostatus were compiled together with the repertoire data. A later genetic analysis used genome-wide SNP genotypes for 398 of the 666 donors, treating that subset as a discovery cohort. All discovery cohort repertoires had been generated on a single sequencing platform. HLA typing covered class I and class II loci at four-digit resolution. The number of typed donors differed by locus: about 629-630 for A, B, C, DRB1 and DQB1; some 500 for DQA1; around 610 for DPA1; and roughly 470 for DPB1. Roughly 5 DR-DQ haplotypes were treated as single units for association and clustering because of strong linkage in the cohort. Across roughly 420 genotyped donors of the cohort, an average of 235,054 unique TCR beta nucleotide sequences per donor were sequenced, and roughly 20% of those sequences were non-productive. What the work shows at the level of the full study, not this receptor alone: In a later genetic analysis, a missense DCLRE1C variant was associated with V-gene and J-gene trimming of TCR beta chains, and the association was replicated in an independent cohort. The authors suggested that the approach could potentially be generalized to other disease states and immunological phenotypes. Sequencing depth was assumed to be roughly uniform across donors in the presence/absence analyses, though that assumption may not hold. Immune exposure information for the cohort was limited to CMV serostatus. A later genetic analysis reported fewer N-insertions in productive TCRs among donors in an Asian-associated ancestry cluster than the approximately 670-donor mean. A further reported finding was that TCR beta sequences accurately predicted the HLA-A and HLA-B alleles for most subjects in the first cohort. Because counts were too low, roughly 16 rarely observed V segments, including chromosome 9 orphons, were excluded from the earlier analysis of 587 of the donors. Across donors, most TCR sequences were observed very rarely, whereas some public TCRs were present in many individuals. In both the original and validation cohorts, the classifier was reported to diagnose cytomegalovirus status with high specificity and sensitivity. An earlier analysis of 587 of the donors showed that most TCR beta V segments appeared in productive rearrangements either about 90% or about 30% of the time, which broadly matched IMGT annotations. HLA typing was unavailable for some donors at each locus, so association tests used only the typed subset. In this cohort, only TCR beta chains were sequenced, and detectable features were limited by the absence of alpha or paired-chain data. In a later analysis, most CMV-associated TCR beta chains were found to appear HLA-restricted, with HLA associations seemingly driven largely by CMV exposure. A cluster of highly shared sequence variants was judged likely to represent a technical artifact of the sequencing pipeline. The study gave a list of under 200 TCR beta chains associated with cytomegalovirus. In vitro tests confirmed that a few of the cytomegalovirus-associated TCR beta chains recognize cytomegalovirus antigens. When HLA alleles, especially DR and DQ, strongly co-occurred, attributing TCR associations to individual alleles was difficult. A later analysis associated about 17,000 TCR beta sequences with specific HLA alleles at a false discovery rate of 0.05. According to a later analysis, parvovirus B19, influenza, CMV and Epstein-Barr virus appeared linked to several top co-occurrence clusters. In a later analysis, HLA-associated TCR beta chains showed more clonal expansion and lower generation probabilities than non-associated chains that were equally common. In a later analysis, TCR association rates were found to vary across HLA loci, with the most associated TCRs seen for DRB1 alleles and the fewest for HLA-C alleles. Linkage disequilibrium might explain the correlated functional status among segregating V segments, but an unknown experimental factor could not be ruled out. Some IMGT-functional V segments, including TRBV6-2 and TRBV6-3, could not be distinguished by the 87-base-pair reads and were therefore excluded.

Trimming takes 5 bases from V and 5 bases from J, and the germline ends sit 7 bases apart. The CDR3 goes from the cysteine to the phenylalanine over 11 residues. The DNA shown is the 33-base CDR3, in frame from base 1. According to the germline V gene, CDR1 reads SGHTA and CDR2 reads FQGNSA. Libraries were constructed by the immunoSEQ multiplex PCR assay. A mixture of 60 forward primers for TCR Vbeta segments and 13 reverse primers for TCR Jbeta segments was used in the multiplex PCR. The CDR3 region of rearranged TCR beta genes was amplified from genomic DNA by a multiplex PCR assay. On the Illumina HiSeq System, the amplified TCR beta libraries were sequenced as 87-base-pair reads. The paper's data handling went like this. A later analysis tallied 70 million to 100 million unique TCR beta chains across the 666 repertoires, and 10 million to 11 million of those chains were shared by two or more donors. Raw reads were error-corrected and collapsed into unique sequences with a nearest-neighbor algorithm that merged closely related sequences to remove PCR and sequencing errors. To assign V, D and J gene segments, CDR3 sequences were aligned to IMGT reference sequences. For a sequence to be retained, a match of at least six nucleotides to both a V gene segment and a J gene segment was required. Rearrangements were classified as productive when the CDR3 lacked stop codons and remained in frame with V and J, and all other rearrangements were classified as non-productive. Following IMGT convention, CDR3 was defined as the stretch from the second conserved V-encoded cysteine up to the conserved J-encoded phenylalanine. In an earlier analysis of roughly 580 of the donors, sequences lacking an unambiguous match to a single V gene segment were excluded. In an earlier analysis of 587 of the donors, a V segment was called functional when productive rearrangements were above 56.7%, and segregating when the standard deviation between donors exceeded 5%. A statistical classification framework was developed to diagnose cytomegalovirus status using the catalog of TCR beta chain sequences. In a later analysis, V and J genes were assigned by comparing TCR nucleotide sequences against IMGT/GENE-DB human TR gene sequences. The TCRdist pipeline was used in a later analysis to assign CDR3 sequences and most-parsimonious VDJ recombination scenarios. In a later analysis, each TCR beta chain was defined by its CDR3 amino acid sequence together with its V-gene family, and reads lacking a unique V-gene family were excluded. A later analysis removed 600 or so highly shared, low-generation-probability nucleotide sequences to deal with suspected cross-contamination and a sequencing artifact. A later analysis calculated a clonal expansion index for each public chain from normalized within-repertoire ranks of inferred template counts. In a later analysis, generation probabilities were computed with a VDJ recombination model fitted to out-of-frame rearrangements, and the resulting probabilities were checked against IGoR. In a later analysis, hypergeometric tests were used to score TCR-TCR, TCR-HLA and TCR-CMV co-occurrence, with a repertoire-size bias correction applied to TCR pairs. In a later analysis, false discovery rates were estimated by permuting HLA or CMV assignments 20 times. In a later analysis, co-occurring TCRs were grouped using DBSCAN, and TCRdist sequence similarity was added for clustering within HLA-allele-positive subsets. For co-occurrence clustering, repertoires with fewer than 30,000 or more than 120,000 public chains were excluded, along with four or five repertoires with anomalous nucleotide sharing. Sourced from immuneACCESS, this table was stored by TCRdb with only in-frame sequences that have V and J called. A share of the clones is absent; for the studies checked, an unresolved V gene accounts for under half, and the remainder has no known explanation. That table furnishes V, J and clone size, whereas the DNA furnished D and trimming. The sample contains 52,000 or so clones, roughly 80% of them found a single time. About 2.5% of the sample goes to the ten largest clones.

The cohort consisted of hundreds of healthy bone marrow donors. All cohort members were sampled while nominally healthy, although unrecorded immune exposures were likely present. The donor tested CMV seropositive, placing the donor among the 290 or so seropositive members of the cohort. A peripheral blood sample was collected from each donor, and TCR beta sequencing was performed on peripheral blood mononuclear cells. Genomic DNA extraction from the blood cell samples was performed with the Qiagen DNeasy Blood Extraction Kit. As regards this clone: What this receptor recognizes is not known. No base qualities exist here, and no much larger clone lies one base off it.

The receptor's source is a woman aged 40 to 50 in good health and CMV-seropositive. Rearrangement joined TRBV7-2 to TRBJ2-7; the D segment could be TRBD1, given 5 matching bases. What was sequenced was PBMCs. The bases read TGTGCCAGCAGCCGACAGAACGAGCAGTACTTC. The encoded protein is CASSRQNEQYF.